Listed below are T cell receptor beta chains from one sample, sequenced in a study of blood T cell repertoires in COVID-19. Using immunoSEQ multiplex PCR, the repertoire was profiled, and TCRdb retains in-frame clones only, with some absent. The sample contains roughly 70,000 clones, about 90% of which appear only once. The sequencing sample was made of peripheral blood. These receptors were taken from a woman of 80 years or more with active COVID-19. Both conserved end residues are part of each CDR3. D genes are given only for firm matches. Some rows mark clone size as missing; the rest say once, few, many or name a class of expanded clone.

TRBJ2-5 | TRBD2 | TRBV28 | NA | CASSPGLAGAGAQYF | TGTGCCAGCAGCCCCGGACTAGCGGGGGCCGGGGCCCAGTACTTC
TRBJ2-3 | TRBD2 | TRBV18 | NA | CASSPKGAAGGSTDTQYF | TGTGCCAGCTCACCGAAAGGAGCGGCGGGAGGCTCAACAGATACGCAGTATTTT
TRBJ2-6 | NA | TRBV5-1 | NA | CASSSGGGANVLTF | TGCGCCAGCAGCTCCGGCGGTGGGGCCAACGTCCTGACTTTC
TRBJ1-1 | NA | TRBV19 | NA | CASSIYSGTEAFF | TGTGCCAGTAGTATCTATTCGGGGACTGAAGCTTTCTTT
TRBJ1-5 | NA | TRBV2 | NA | CASSDRQRSNQPQHF | TGTGCCAGCAGCGACCGACAGAGAAGCAATCAGCCCCAGCATTTT
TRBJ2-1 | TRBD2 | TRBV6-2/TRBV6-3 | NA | CASSSTRSSGRYNEQFF | TGTGCCAGCAGTTCCACTCGCTCTAGCGGGAGATACAATGAGCAGTTCTTC
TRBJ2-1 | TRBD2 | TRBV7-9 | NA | CASSSPKRETYNEQFF | TGTGCCAGCAGCTCCCCAAAGCGGGAGACCTACAATGAGCAGTTCTTC
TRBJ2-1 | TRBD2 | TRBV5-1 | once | CASSWTSGSSYNEQFF | TGCGCCAGCAGCTGGACTAGCGGGAGCTCCTACAATGAGCAGTTCTTC
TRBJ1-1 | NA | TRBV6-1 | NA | CASSDRVQAFF | TGTGCCAGCAGTGACAGGGTTCAAGCTTTCTTT
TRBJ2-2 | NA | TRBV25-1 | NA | CASSEDPGAGELFF | TGTGCCAGCAGTGAAGACCCAGGGGCCGGGGAGCTGTTTTTT
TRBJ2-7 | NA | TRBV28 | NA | CASAGRTYEQYF | TGTGCCAGTGCTGGTAGAACCTACGAGCAGTACTTC
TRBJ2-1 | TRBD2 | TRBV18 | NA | CASSPVTSGIGNEQFF | TGTGCCAGCTCACCAGTGACTAGCGGGATAGGCAATGAGCAGTTCTTC
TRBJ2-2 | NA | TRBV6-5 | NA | CASSRNTGELFF | TGTGCCAGCAGTCGGAACACCGGGGAGCTGTTTTTT
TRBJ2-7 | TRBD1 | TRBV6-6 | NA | CASSKRGQNEQYF | TGTGCCAGCAGTAAAAGGGGGCAAAACGAGCAGTACTTC
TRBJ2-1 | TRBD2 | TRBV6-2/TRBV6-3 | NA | CASSRTGLAGANWRNEQFF | TGTGCCAGCAGTCGGACGGGACTAGCGGGAGCCAACTGGAGAAATGAGCAGTTCTTC
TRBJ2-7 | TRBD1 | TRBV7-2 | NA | CASSLGQGAYEQYF | TGTGCCAGCAGCTTGGGACAGGGGGCCTACGAGCAGTACTTC
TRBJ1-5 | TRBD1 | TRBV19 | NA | CASSETGVHQPQHF | TGTGCCAGTAGCGAGACAGGGGTCCATCAGCCCCAGCATTTT
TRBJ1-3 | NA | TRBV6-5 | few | CASAQGSLGNTIYF | TGTGCCAGCGCCCAGGGGTCTCTGGGAAACACCATATATTTT
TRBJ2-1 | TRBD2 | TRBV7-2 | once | CASSFGGSMPDEQFF | TGTGCCAGCAGCTTCGGCGGGAGCATGCCGGATGAGCAGTTCTTC
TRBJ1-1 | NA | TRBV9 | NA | CASSGHDRSNTEAFF | TGTGCCAGCAGCGGACACGACAGGTCTAACACTGAAGCTTTCTTT
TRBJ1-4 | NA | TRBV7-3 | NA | CASSLNPTTNEKLFF | TGTGCCAGCAGCTTAAATCCCACAACTAATGAAAAACTGTTTTTT
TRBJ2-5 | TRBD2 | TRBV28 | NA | CASSLQTLGLAGGKERETQYF | TGTGCCAGCAGTTTGCAAACCCTCGGACTAGCGGGAGGCAAAGAGAGGGAGACCCAGTACTTC
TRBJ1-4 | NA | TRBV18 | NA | CASSPSRNLVEKLFF | TGTGCCAGCTCACCTTCGCGGAATTTGGTTGAAAAACTGTTTTTT
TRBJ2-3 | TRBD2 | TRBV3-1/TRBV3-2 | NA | CASSQDLAGSTDTQYF | TGTGCCAGCAGCCAAGATCTAGCGGGCAGCACAGATACGCAGTATTTT
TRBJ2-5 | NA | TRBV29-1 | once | CSTRAAWLGETQYF | TGCAGCACGAGGGCAGCTTGGTTAGGAGAGACCCAGTACTTC
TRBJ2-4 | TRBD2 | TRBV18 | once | CASSQGLAGNIQYF | TGTGCCAGCTCCCAGGGACTAGCCGGAAACATTCAGTACTTC
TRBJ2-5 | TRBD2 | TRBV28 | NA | CASSTLAGGGETQYF | TGTGCCAGCAGTACTCTAGCGGGAGGCGGAGAGACCCAGTACTTC
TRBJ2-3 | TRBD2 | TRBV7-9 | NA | CASSLRLAGDTQYF | TGTGCCAGCAGCTTAAGGCTAGCGGGAGATACGCAGTATTTT
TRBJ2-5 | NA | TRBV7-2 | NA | CASSSMRETQYF | TGTGCCAGCAGCTCGATGCGAGAGACCCAGTACTTC
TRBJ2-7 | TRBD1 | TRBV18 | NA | CASSQGTAYEQYF | TGTGCCAGCTCACAAGGGACAGCCTACGAGCAGTACTTC
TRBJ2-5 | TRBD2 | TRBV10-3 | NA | CAIQASGDLETQYF | TGTGCCATCCAGGCTAGCGGGGATCTGGAGACCCAGTACTTC
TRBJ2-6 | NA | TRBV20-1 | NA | CSAGDRLVSGANVLTF | TGCAGTGCTGGTGATCGACTGGTCTCTGGGGCCAACGTCCTGACTTTC
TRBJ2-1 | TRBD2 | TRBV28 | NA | CASSLAGACIF | TGTGCCAGCAGTTTAGCGGGAGCCTGTATCTTC
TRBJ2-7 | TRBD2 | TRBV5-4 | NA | CASQRASGTTYEQYF | TGTGCCAGCCAGCGGGCTAGCGGGACCACCTACGAGCAGTACTTC
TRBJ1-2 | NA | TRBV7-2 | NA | CASSLAGRAPAGDYTF | TGTGCCAGCAGCTTAGCGGGCCGGGCTCCGGCGGGTGACTACACCTTC
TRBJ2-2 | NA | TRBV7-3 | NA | CASSPDRNTGELFF | TGTGCCAGCAGCCCTGACAGGAACACCGGGGAGCTGTTTTTT
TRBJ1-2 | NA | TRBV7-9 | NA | CASSSNLPVTGYTF | TGTGCCAGCAGCTCCAACCTTCCGGTAACCGGCTACACCTTC
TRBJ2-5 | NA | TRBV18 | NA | CASSPESRSETQYF | TGTGCCAGCTCACCCGAATCTAGGTCAGAGACCCAGTACTTC
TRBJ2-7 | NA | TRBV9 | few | CASSVIPDYEQYF | TGTGCCAGCAGCGTAATTCCAGATTACGAGCAGTACTTC
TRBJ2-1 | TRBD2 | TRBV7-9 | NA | CASRGGSGRAYNEQFF | TGTGCCAGCAGGGGTGGTAGCGGGAGAGCCTACAATGAGCAGTTCTTC
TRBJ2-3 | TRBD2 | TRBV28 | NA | CASEREGRLTDTQYF | TGTGCCAGCGAGCGGGAGGGCCGATTGACAGATACGCAGTATTTT
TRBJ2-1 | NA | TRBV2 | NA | CASSYSGRNEQFF | TGTGCCAGCAGTTATAGCGGTCGCAATGAGCAGTTCTTC
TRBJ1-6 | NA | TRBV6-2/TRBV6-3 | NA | CASSYFGQLDSPLHF | TGTGCCAGCAGTTACTTTGGGCAGTTGGATTCACCCCTCCACTTT
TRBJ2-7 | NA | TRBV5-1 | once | CASSLEDSLPYEQYF | TGCGCCAGCAGCTTGGAGGACAGCCTGCCCTACGAGCAGTACTTC
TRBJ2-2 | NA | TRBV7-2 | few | CASSLVVGATGELFF | TGTGCCAGCAGCTTAGTTGTCGGAGCAACCGGGGAGCTGTTTTTT
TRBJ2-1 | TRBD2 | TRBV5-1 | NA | CASSPKGLAGFLDEQFF | TGCGCCAGCAGCCCGAAAGGACTAGCGGGTTTTTTGGATGAGCAGTTCTTC
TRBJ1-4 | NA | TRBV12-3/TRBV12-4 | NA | CASSSTTGEKLFF | TGTGCCAGCAGTTCCACCACAGGTGAAAAACTGTTTTTT
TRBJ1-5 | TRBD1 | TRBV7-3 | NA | CASSLSGGHQPQHF | TGTGCCAGCAGCTTATCAGGGGGCCATCAGCCCCAGCATTTT
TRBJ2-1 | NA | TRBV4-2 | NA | CASSPTKSSYNEQFF | TGTGCCAGCAGCCCAACTAAGAGCTCCTACAATGAGCAGTTCTTC
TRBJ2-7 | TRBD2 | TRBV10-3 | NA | CAIRSYLTSGSSEQYF | TGTGCCATCAGATCATATTTGACTAGCGGGAGCTCCGAGCAGTACTTC
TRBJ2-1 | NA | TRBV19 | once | CASSIGSGSYNEQFF | TGTGCCAGTAGTATAGGTAGCGGCTCCTACAATGAGCAGTTCTTC
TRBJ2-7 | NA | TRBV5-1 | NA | CASSLVGGGRFDEQYF | TGCGCCAGCAGCTTGGTTGGCGGAGGACGGTTTGACGAGCAGTACTTC
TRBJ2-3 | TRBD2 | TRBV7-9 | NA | CASSPGLAGAYGRDTQYF | TGTGCCAGCAGCCCGGGACTAGCGGGAGCGTACGGACGAGATACGCAGTATTTT
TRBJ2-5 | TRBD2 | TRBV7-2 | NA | CASSPTRASGQETQYF | TGTGCCAGCAGCCCTACCCGAGCTAGCGGCCAAGAGACCCAGTACTTC
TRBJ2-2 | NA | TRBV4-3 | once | CASSQGSTGPNTGELFF | TGCGCCAGCAGCCAAGGATCCACAGGGCCGAACACCGGGGAGCTGTTTTTT